The clone carrying this TCR beta chain was observed a single time. Its antigen remains unknown. There are 13 residues in the CDR3. V lost 4 bases and J lost 2, with 7 bases in between. Germline-derived CDR1 and CDR2 are SGHNT and YYREEE (reference sequence). These data are taken from a study of shared clonotypes between healthy human individuals. Findings and caveats of the study: The naive CD4 repertoires of several donors were compared, and approximately 4.5% of clonotypes were shared. Sampling included only blood; tissue repertoires likely differ.

CD45RO-negative cells were positively selected for CCR7, leaving out terminally differentiated effector memory CD45RA+ cells. Researchers ran the assay at a deep level. Only in-frame clones appear in the TCRdb table, and some are missing; sequencing was by immunoSEQ multiplex PCR. The sample lists around 2.1 million clones, roughly 91% occurring once. The sequencing input was naive CD8+ T cells from PBMCs. The clonotype originates from a man aged 18 to 30 in good health. Some clones in this sample may be carry-over from other donors' samples. This chain links TRBV5-4 with TRBJ2-4, with D unclear. This CDR3 is CASSPDPKNIQYF. Here the CDR3 DNA reads TGTGCCAGCAGCCCAGACCCCAAAAACATTCAGTACTTC.